A single sample is the source of the 32 T cell receptor beta chains below, sequenced in a study of CD8 T cells in ankylosing spondylitis. Via MiXCR, TCRdb re-called the 5' RACE reads, giving one row per CDR3 protein. Among 200,000 or so distinct CDR3 sequences listed, roughly 26% were seen once. Sequencing used blood, either unsorted or a sorted T cell fraction (not recorded which). These receptors were taken from a male donor with ankylosing spondylitis or in good health (not recorded which).

This chain uses TRBV7-7 with TRBJ2-1; 7 bases are shared with TRBD2. The length of the CDR3 is 14 residues. Losses at the gene ends were 5 bases for V and 3 bases for J; bases not matched to a gene: 4. Germline V lookup: CDR1 SSHAT, CDR2 FNYEAQ (reference sequence). The CDR3 nucleotides read TGTGCCAGCAGCCGGGGGGAGGACTACAATGAGCAGTTCTTC. Its translation: CASSRGEDYNEQFF. Variable domain in full (rest from reference TRBV7-7 and TRBJ2-1): GAGVSQSPRYKVTKRGQDVTLRCDPISSHATLYWYQQALGQGPEFLTYFNYEAQPDKSGLPSDRFSAERPEGSISTLTIQRTEQRDSAMYRCASSRGEDYNEQFFGPGTRLTVL.

This clonotype appeared many times. The junction departs from germline at one end; a sequencing error may be responsible. This chain uses TRBV7-7 with TRBJ2-7, with D unresolved. From germline, CDR1 is SSHAT and CDR2 FNYEAQ (reference sequence). This CDR3 comprises 14 residues. DNA for the CDR3: TGTGCTAGCAGCTTAGATGGGCGCCACTACGAGCAGTACTTC. Protein product: CASSLDGRHYEQYF.

The sample holds a few counts of this clonotype. The J gene is TRBJ2-7, the V gene TRBV11-1; 8 nucleotides line up with TRBD1. The CDR3 covers 14 residues. J was trimmed by 6 bases and V by 5 bases; bases with no gene match: 9. The germline V gene encodes CDR1 SGHAT and CDR2 FQDESV (reference sequence). This CDR3 reads CASSLRQGFAEQYF. The DNA of the CDR3 is TGTGCCAGCAGCCTACGACAGGGGTTCGCCGAGCAGTACTTC. Based on the CDR3 plus reference TRBV11-1 and TRBJ2-7, the full variable domain is EAEVAQSPRYKITEKSQAVAFWCDPISGHATLYWYRQILGQGPELLVQFQDESVVDDSQLPKDRFSAERLKGVDSTLKIQPAELGDSAMYLCASSLRQGFAEQYFGPGTRLTVT.

This clonotype was observed many times. V gene TRBV29-1 combines with J gene TRBJ2-1, with 14 bases lining up with TRBD2. Trimming cost V 3 bases and J 7 bases; bases outside gene matches: 2. The V gene's germline CDR1 is SQVTM and CDR2 ANQGSEA. The CDR3 runs to 14 residues. This CDR3 reads CSVEGLAGANEQFF. The CDR3 coding sequence is TGCAGCGTTGAGGGACTAGCGGGAGCTAATGAGCAGTTCTTC.

This clonotype occurred a few times. V gene TRBV20-1 combines with J gene TRBJ2-5; no reliable D call. Germline lookup yields CDR1 DFQATT and CDR2 SNEGSKA (reference sequence). Trimming cost V 5 bases and J 4 bases, with 8 bases left between them. The CDR3 has 11 amino acids. CDR3 bases: TGCAGTGCTGGCCAAATAGAGACCCAGTACTTC. Translated, it gives CSAGQIETQYF.

This clonotype appeared a few times. The chain is built from TRBV6-5 and TRBJ2-3, with 7 positions matching TRBD2. The J segment lost 1 base and the V segment lost 2 bases, leaving 9 bases of the junction unmatched. Germline V gene lookup returns CDR1 MNHEY and CDR2 SVGAGI. The CDR3 is 17 residues long. The CDR3 loop is CASSYDGSGFGTDTQYF. The CDR3 DNA reads TGTGCCAGCAGTTACGATGGTAGCGGGTTCGGCACAGATACGCAGTATTTT.

Many counts were recorded for this clonotype. The genes are TRBV7-2 and TRBJ2-7, with D maybe TRBD2 (6 bases). V was shortened by 2 bases and J by 2 bases, with 13 bases between the two germline ends. CDR3 length: 15 residues. The V gene's germline CDR1 is SGHTA and CDR2 FQGNSA. CDR3: CASSLRGGGAYEQYF. The CDR3 DNA is TGTGCCAGCAGCTTACGGGGTGGAGGGGCCTACGAGCAGTACTTC.

The V call is TRBV20-1, the J call TRBJ1-4; D is unclear. V was trimmed by 3 bases and J by 7 bases, leaving 18 bases between them. From germline, CDR1 is DFQATT and CDR2 SNEGSKA (reference sequence). The CDR3 sequence is 15 residues long. This CDR3 reads CSARLTGLTGEKLFF. CDR3 coding DNA: TGCAGTGCTAGGCTAACCGGACTGACTGGTGAAAAACTGTTTTTT.

V gene TRBV5-1 combines with J gene TRBJ2-3; D uncertain. V was trimmed by 5 bases and J by 1 base, leaving 17 bases between them. Germline loops: CDR1 SGHRS, CDR2 YFSETQ. This CDR3 is built from 16 residues. The DNA for the CDR3 is TGCGCCAGCAGGTACCCAGGCCCGAAGGGCACAGATACGCAGTATTTT. The encoded protein is CASRYPGPKGTDTQYF.

The CDR3 sequence: CSAFSGTSGITDTQYF. As DNA, the CDR3 is TGCAGTGCATTCTCCGGGACTAGCGGGATTACAGATACGCAGTATTTT. The V call is TRBV20-1, the J call TRBJ2-3, with TRBD2 matching 13 bases. The ends lost 6 bases at V and 3 bases at J; junction bases unmatched: 9. Germline V gene data show CDR1 as DFQATT and CDR2 as SNEGSKA (reference sequence). The CDR3 spans 16 residues.

This clonotype has a count of ten or more. This chain links TRBV20-1 with TRBJ2-3; no reliable D call. The CDR3 is 14 amino acids. Between the trimmed V and J ends, which lost 4 bases and 4 bases, there was a span of 15 bases. In germline, CDR1 is DFQATT, CDR2 SNEGSKA (reference sequence). CDR3 protein: CSATRRQPPDTQYF. The CDR3 bases are TGCAGTGCTACTCGCCGTCAGCCCCCAGATACGCAGTATTTT.

The table lists this clonotype with many counts. The chain uses TRBV10-3 and TRBJ2-3; TRBD2 matches at 8 bases. CDR3 length: 15 residues. Losses at the gene ends were 4 bases for V and 0 bases for J; bases not matched to a gene: 3. From germline, CDR1 is ENHRY and CDR2 SYGVKD. The CDR3 nucleotides are TGTGCCATCAGTGTCGGGGGGGCTAGCACAGATACGCAGTATTTT. The encoded protein is CAISVGGASTDTQYF.

Written as DNA, the CDR3 is TGTGCCAGCAGGGGACAGGGGGCTAGTTCACCCCTCCACTTT. Translating it yields CASRGQGASSPLHF. This rearrangement joins TRBV6-1 to TRBJ1-6, with 12 positions matching TRBD1. The CDR3 contains 14 residues. The V gene's germline CDR1 is MNHNS and CDR2 SASEGT. J gave up 9 bases and V 6 bases, and 3 bases lay outside the gene matches.

The chain uses TRBV20-1 and TRBJ2-7; 8 positions agree with TRBD2. V was pared by 7 bases and J by 7 bases, with 9 bases of the junction left unmatched. The CDR3 covers 12 residues. CDR1 DFQATT and CDR2 SNEGSKA come from the germline V gene (reference sequence). The CDR3 bases are TGCAGTGGCGGGACTAGTATGTCGGAGCAGTACTTC. Protein product: CSGGTSMSEQYF.

The CDR3 DNA is TGCAGTGTGGACAGGGAGAGAGATACGCAGTATTTT. It specifies CSVDRERDTQYF. The rearrangement links TRBV20-1 to TRBJ2-3, with 8 bases that match TRBD1. The junction had 5 bases not matched to a gene; V was cut back by 7 bases and J by 5 bases. Germline CDR1 is DFQATT and CDR2 is SNEGSKA (reference sequence). CDR3 size: 12 residues.

The V gene is TRBV4-2, the J gene TRBJ2-7, with D unclear. V lost 0 bases and J lost 1, with 13 bases in between. Per germline, CDR1 LGHNA and CDR2 YNFKEQ. The CDR3 totals 16 residues. For the CDR3, the DNA is TGTGCCAGCAGCCAAGACAGGACGCACCCTTCCTACGAGCAGTACTTC. The encoded protein is CASSQDRTHPSYEQYF.

This clonotype was seen many times. V and J are TRBV5-6 and TRBJ2-5; D is undetermined. Germline CDR1 reads SGHDT; CDR2 reads YYEEEE. The CDR3 totals 12 residues. V shed 7 bases and J shed 0 bases, with 7 bases lying between them. The CDR3 region is CASAEYQETQYF. Here the CDR3 DNA reads TGTGCCAGCGCCGAGTACCAAGAGACCCAGTACTTC.

This clonotype was counted once. The chain couples TRBV12-3 or TRBV12-4 to TRBJ2-4; no clear D. Trimming removed 0 bases at V and 13 bases at J, with 16 bases between. This CDR3 region has 14 residues. CDR3 sequence (DNA): TGTGCCAGCAGTTTAGCGGGGATCGGCAATATCCAGTACTTC. Translating it yields CASSLAGIGNIQYF.

This clonotype was counted only a few times. V gene TRBV20-1 combines with J gene TRBJ1-2; D uncertain. V was pared by 1 base and J by 2 bases, with 8 bases between. Germline V gene data show CDR1 as DFQATT and CDR2 as SNEGSKA (reference sequence). This CDR3 has 13 amino acids. Here the CDR3 DNA reads TGCAGTGCTAGAGCTTTGACAAACTATGGCTACACCTTC. As protein: CSARALTNYGYTF.

The CDR3 DNA reads TGTGCCAGCAGCCAACGGACCTCCTACGAGCAGTACTTC. It yields the protein CASSQRTSYEQYF. The V and J genes are TRBV4-2 and TRBJ2-7; D remains ambiguous. The CDR3 covers 13 residues. With 2 bases removed from V and 0 bases from J, the gap between germline ends came to 5 bases. Germline-derived CDR1 and CDR2 are LGHNA and YNFKEQ.

This clonotype appeared many times. The chain carries TRBV20-1 and TRBJ2-1; 10 bases match TRBD2. The V gene end was trimmed by 0 bases and the J gene end by 4 bases; junction bases not matched to a gene: 0. The CDR3 is 14 residues long. Per the germline V gene, CDR1 is DFQATT and CDR2 is SNEGSKA (reference sequence). The CDR3 bases are TGCAGTGCTAGAGAACTAGCGGGGTACAATGAGCAGTTCTTC. It encodes CSARELAGYNEQFF.

The rearrangement links TRBV20-1 to TRBJ2-7, with 10 bases that match TRBD2. V trimming: 3 bases; J trimming: 4 bases; junction bases outside the gene matches: 15. Germline V gene lookup returns CDR1 DFQATT and CDR2 SNEGSKA (reference sequence). The CDR3 spans 17 residues. The chain's CDR3 is CSASRMQGTSGTYEQYF. In nucleotides, the CDR3 is TGCAGTGCTAGTAGAATGCAGGGAACTAGCGGGACTTACGAGCAGTACTTC.

At least ten counts were recorded for this clonotype. This rearrangement joins TRBV20-1 to TRBJ2-1; 9 nucleotides line up with TRBD2. The CDR3 consists of 16 residues. Germline CDR1 is DFQATT and CDR2 is SNEGSKA (reference sequence). Losses at the gene ends were 0 bases for V and 7 bases for J; bases not matched to a gene: 10. The chain's CDR3 is CSARDQGSGRRNEQFF. The CDR3 DNA reads as TGCAGTGCTAGAGATCAAGGAAGCGGGAGGCGGAATGAGCAGTTCTTC.

This sequence joins TRBV19 and TRBJ2-3; TRBD1 might be the D (6 bases). Trimming stripped 6 bases from V and 4 bases from J, with 11 bases between. The germline CDR1 and CDR2 sequences are LNHDA and SQIVND (reference sequence). The CDR3 spans 13 residues. CDR3 sequence: CASRGRGPDTQYF. CDR3 in DNA: TGTGCCAGTAGAGGCAGGGGTCCAGATACGCAGTATTTT.

This chain links TRBV12-3 or TRBV12-4 with TRBJ2-1; a weak D match, TRBD2 (5 bases). The CDR3 is 12 amino acids. Trimming removed 6 bases at V and 7 bases at J, with 10 bases between. The CDR3 DNA is TGTGCCAGCAGACTGGAGGCAAATGAGCAGTTCTTC. The encoded protein is CASRLEANEQFF.

The chain recombines TRBV5-1 with TRBJ2-7, with 9 bases that match TRBD2. The J segment lost 2 bases and the V segment lost 0 bases, leaving 3 bases of the junction unmatched. Germline V gene data show CDR1 as SGHRS and CDR2 as YFSETQ. This CDR3 spans 15 amino acids. CDR3 DNA: TGCGCCAGCAGCTTGGGACTAGCGGCGACCTACGAGCAGTACTTC. Its translation: CASSLGLAATYEQYF. Drawing the rest from reference TRBV5-1 and TRBJ2-7, the complete variable domain is KAGVTQTPRYLIKTRGQQVTLSCSPISGHRSVSWYQQTPGQGLQFLFEYFSETQRNKGNFPGRFSGRQFSNSRSEMNVSTLELGDSALYLCASSLGLAATYEQYFGPGTRLTVT.

The V and J genes are TRBV20-1 and TRBJ2-7; tentatively, D is TRBD2 (5 bases). From germline, CDR1 is DFQATT and CDR2 SNEGSKA (reference sequence). The V end was cut by 1 base, the J end by 1 base, with 11 bases between. This CDR3 has 14 residues. CDR3 in DNA: TGCAGTGCTAGAGTACGGGAAGCGTCCTACGAGCAGTACTTC. This translates into CSARVREASYEQYF.

This clonotype has more than one count but fewer than ten. The chain is built from TRBV20-1 and TRBJ2-7, with TRBD1 matching 7 bases. CDR1 DFQATT and CDR2 SNEGSKA come from the germline V gene (reference sequence). There are 14 residues in the CDR3. The trim removed 3 bases at V and 1 base at J, leaving 6 bases unmatched. CDR3 residues: CSARFGTVSYEQYF. CDR3 DNA: TGCAGTGCTAGGTTTGGGACAGTTTCCTACGAGCAGTACTTC.

This clonotype occurred many times. This chain uses TRBV9 with TRBJ2-2; 10 positions match TRBD2. CDR3 length: 16 amino acids. Looked up from germline, CDR1 is SGDLS and CDR2 is YYNGEE. J gave up 6 bases and V 0 bases, and 5 bases lay outside the gene matches. The CDR3 spells CASSVGASGSSGELFF. CDR3 nucleotide sequence: TGTGCCAGCAGCGTAGGTGCTAGCGGGAGCTCCGGGGAGCTGTTTTTT.

The rearrangement links TRBV27 to TRBJ2-3; D is possibly TRBD1 (5 bases). Trimming shortened V by 1 base and J by 4 bases, and 12 bases separated the two germline ends. The CDR3 runs 15 residues. The germline V gene has CDR1 MNHEY and CDR2 SMNVEV (reference sequence). This CDR3 is CASSLFRVSSDTQYF. The CDR3 region has the DNA TGTGCCAGCAGTTTATTCAGGGTATCGTCAGATACGCAGTATTTT.

This clonotype was observed a handful of times. The chain couples TRBV6-5 to TRBJ2-2, with D tentatively TRBD1 (6 bases). The CDR3 is made up of 15 amino acids. Trimming pared 2 bases from V and 5 bases from J, leaving 12 bases between. Germline V lookup: CDR1 MNHEY, CDR2 SVGAGI. The DNA for the CDR3 is TGTGCCAGCAGTTACGGGCAGGGGAGAACCGGGGAGCTGTTTTTT. It codes for CASSYGQGRTGELFF.

The V gene is TRBV6-1, the J gene TRBJ2-2; 8 bases are shared with TRBD1. This CDR3 is 15 amino acids long. Germline CDR1 reads MNHNS; CDR2 reads SASEGT. Trimming at V came to 6 bases and at J to 6 bases, leaving 9 bases not matched to a gene. As DNA, the CDR3 is TGTGCCAGCAGGACACAGGGGGGCGCCGCCGGGGAGCTGTTTTTT. It translates to CASRTQGGAAGELFF.